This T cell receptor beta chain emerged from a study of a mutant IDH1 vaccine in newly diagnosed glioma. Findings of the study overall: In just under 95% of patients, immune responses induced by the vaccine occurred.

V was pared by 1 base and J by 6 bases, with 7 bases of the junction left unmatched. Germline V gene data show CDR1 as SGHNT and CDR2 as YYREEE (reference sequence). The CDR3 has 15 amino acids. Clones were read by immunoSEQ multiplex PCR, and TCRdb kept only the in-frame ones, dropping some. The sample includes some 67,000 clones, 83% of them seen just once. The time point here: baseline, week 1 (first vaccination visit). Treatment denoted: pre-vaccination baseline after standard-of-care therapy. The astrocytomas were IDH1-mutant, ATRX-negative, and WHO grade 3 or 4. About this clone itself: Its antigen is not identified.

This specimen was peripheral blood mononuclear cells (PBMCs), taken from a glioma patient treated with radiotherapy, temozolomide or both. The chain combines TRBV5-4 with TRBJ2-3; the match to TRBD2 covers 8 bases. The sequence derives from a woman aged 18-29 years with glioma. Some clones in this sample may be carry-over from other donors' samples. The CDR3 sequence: CASSLLGGGLDTQYF. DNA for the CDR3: TGTGCCAGCAGCTTGCTCGGGGGGGGACTGGATACGCAGTATTTT.